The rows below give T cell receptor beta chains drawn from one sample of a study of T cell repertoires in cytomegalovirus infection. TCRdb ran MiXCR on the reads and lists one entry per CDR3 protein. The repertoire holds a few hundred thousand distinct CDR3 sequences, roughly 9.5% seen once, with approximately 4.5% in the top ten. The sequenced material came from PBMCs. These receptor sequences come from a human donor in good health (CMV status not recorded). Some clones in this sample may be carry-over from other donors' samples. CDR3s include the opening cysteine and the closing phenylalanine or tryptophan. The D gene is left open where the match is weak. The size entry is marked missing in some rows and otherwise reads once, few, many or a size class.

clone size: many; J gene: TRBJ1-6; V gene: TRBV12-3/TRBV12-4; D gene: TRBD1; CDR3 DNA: TGTGCCAGCGGATTGCCCTGGGACAGGAATTCACCCCTCCACTTT; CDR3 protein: CASGLPWDRNSPLHF
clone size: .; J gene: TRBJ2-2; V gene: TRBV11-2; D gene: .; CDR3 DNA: TGTGCCAGCAGCTTCCGGAGGGCCGGGGAGCTGTTTTTT; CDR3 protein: CASSFRRAGELFF
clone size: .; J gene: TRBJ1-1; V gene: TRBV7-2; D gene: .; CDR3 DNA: TGTGCCAGCAGCTTTCGGGGGGGGGGGGGGGAAGCTTTCTTT; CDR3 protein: CASSFRGGGGEAFF
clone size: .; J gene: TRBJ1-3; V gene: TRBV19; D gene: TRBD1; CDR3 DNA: TGTGCCAGTACCGGAAGACAGGGGGCTTCCTCTGGAAACACCATATATTTT; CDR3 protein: CASTGRQGASSGNTIYF
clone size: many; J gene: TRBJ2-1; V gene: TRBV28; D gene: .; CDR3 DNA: TGTGCCAGCAGTTCCAACACCCCCCGGGCCAGGGTTCCCTACAATGAGCAGTTCTTC; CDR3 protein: CASSSNTPRARVPYNEQFF
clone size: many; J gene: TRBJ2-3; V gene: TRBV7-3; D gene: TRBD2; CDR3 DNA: TGTGCCAGCAGCCAACTAGCGGGAGCTCTCACAGATACGCAGTATTTT; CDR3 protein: CASSQLAGALTDTQYF
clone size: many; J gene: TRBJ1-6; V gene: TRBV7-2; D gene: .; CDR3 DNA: TGTGCCAGCGGTCAGAGCAATTCACCCCTCCACTTT; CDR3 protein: CASGQSNSPLHF
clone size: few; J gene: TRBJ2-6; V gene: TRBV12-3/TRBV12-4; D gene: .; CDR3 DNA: TGTGCCAGCAGTTGGGGACTCCGCTCTGGGGCCAACGTCCTGACTTTC; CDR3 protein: CASSWGLRSGANVLTF
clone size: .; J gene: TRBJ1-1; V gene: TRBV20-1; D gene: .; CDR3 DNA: TGCAGTGCTAGAAGGCCAGGGGTTAGGAACACTGAAGCTTTCTTT; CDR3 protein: CSARRPGVRNTEAFF
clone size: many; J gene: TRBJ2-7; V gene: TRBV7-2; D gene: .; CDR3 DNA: TGTGCCAGCAGCTTAGCGTTGTCGGGGAGGACGGGAGCCTACGAGCAGTACTTC; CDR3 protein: CASSLALSGRTGAYEQYF